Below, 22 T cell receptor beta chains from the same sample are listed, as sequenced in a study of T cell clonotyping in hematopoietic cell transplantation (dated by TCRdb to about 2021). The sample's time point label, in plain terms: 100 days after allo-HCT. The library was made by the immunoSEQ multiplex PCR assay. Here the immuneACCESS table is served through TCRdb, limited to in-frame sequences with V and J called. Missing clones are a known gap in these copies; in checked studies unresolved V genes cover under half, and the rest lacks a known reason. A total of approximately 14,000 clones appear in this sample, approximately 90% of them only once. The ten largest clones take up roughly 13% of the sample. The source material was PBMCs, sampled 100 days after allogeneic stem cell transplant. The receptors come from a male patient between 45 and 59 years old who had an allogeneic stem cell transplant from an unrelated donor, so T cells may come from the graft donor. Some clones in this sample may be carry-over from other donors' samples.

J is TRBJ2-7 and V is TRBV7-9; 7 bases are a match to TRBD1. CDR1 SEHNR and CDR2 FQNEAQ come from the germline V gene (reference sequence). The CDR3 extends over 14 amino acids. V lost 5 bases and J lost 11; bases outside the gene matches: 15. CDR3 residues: CASSPRGQAFSKYF. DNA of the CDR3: TGTGCCAGCAGCCCCCGCGGACAGGCCTTCTCCAAGTACTTC.

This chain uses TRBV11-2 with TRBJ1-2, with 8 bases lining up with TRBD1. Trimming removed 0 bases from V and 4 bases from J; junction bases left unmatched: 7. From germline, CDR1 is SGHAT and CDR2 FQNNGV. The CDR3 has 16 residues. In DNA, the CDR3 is TGTGCCAGCAGCTTAGATTCCGGGACAGGCATCTATGGCTACACCTTC. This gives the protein CASSLDSGTGIYGYTF.

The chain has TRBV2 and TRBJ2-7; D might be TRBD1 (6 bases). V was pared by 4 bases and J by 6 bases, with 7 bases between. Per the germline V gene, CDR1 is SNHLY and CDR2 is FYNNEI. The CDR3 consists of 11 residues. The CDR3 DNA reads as TGTGCCAGCAGTGTAGGGGGCGAGCAGTACTTC. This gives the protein CASSVGGEQYF. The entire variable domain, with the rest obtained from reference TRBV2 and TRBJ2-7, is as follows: EPEVTQTPSHQVTQMGQEVILRCVPISNHLYFYWYRQILGQKVEFLVSFYNNEISEKSEIFDDQFSVERPDGSNFTLKIRSTKLEDSAMYFCASSVGGEQYFGPGTRLTVT.

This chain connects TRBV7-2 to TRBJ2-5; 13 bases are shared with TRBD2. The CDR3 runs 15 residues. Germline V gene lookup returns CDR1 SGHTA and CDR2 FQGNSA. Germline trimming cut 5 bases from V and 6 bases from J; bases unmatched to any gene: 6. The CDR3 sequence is CASSPRGLAGKTQYF. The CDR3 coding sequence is TGTGCCAGCAGCCCGCGGGGACTAGCGGGAAAGACCCAGTACTTC.

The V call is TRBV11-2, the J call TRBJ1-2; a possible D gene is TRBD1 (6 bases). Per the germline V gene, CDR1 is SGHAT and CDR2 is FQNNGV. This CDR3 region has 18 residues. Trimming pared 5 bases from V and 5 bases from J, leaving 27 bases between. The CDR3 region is CASSPILGRLGAGYGYTF. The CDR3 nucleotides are TGTGCCAGCAGCCCCATCCTAGGGCGGCTGGGGGCCGGGTATGGCTACACCTTC. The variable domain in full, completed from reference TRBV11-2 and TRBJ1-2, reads EAGVAQSPRYKIIEKRQSVAFWCNPISGHATLYWYQQILGQGPKLLIQFQNNGVVDDSQLPKDRFSAERLKGVDSTLKIQPAKLEDSAVYLCASSPILGRLGAGYGYTFGSGTRLTVV.

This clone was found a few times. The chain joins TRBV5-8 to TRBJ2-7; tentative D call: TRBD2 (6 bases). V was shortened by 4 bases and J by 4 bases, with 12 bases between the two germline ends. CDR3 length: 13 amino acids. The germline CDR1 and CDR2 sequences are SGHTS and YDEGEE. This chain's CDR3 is CASSRGLLYEQYF. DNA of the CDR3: TGTGCCAGCAGCCGGGGACTTCTATACGAGCAGTACTTC.

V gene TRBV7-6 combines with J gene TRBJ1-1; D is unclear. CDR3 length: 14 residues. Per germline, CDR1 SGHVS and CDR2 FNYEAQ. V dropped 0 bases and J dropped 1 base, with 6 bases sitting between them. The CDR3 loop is CASSLADGNTEAFF. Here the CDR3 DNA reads TGTGCCAGCAGCTTAGCCGACGGGAACACTGAAGCTTTCTTT.

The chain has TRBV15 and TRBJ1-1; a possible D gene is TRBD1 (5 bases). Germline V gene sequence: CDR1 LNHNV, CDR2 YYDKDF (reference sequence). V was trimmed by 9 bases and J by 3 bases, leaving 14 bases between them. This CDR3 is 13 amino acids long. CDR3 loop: CATGRVRDTEAFF. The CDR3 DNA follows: TGTGCCACGGGCAGGGTCCGGGACACTGAAGCTTTCTTT.

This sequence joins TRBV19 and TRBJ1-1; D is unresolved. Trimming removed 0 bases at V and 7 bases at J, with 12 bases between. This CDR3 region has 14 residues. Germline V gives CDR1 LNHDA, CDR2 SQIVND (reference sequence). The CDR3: CASSIDRDLYEAFF. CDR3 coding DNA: TGTGCCAGTAGTATAGATCGTGACCTCTATGAAGCTTTCTTT.

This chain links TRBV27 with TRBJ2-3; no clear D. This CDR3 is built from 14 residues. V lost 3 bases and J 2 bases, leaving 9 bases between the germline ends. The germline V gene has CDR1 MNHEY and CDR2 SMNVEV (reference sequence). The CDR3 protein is CASSFLTSTDTQYF. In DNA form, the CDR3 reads TGTGCCAGCAGTTTTCTAACCTCCACAGATACGCAGTATTTT.

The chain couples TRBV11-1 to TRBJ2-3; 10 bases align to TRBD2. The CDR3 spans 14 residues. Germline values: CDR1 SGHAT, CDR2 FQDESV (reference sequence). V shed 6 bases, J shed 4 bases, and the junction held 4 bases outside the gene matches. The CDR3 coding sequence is TGTGCCAGCAGGTCTAGCGGGGGCCCAGATACGCAGTATTTT. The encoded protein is CASRSSGGPDTQYF.

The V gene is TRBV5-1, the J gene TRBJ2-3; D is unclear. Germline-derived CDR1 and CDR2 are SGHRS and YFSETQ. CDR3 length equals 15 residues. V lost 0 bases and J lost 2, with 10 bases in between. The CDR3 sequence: CASSLDLRPTDTQYF. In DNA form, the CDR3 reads TGCGCCAGCAGCTTGGATTTGCGGCCCACAGATACGCAGTATTTT.

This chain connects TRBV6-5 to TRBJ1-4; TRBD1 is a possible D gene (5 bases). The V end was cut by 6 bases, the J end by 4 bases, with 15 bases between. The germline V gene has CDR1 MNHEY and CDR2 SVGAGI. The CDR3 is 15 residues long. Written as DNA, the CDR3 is TGTGCCAGCAGCCACGAGGGGCTTCTTAATGAAAAACTGTTTTTT. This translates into CASSHEGLLNEKLFF.

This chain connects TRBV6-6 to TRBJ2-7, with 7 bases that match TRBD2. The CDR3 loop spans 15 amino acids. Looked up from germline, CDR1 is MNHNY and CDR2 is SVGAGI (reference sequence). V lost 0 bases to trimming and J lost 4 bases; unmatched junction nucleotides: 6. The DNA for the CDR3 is TGTGCCAGCAGTTACTCGATGGCGGGAGTTTACGAGCAGTACTTC. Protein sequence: CASSYSMAGVYEQYF.

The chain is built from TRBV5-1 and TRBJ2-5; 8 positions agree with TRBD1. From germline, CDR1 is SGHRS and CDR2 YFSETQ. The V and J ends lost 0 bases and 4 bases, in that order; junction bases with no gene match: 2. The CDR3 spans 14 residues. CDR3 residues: CASSLETGVETQYF. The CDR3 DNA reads TGCGCCAGCAGCTTGGAGACAGGGGTAGAGACCCAGTACTTC.

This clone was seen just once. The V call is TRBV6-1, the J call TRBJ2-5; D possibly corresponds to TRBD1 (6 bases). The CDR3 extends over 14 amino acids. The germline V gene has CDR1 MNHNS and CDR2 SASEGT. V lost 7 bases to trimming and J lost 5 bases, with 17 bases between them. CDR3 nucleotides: TGTGCCAGCATTCGACAGGTCCTGGGGGAGACCCAGTACTTC. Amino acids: CASIRQVLGETQYF.

In DNA, the CDR3 is TGTGCCAGCAGCTTAGAAGGGATTGGGGCCAACGTCCTGACTTTC. It is translated as CASSLEGIGANVLTF. The chain uses TRBV7-8 and TRBJ2-6, with D unclear. Per germline, CDR1 SGHVS and CDR2 FQNEAQ. V lost 1 base and J 3 bases, leaving 7 bases between the germline ends. The CDR3 is made up of 15 amino acids.

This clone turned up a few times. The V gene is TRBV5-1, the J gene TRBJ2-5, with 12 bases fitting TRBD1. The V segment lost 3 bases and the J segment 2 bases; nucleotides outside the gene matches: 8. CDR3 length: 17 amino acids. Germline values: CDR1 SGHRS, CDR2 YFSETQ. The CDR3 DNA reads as TGCGCCAGCAGCTCCGGGACAGGGGGCCCCTATCAAGAGACCCAGTACTTC. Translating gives CASSSGTGGPYQETQYF.

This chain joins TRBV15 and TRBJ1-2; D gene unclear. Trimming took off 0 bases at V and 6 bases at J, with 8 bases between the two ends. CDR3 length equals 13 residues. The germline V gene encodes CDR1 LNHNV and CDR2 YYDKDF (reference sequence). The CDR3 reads CATSRDGWDGYTF. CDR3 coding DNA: TGTGCCACCAGCAGAGATGGCTGGGATGGCTACACCTTC.

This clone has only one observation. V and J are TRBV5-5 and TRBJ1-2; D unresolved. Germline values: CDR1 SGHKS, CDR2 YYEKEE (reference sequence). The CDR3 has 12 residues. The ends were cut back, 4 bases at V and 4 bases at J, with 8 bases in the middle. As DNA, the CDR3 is TGTGCCAGCAGCCGGGATGTCTATGGCTACACCTTC. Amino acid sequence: CASSRDVYGYTF.

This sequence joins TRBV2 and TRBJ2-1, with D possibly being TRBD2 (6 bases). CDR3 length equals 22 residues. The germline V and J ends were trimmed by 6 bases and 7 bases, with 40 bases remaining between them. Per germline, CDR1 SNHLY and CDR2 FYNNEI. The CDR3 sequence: CASRGGIGVPRIASLVGNEQFF. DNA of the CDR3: TGTGCCAGCAGGGGAGGAATCGGGGTACCGAGGATAGCGTCCTTGGTGGGGAATGAGCAGTTCTTC. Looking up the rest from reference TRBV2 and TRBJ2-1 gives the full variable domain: EPEVTQTPSHQVTQMGQEVILRCVPISNHLYFYWYRQILGQKVEFLVSFYNNEISEKSEIFDDQFSVERPDGSNFTLKIRSTKLEDSAMYFCASRGGIGVPRIASLVGNEQFFGPGTRLTVL.

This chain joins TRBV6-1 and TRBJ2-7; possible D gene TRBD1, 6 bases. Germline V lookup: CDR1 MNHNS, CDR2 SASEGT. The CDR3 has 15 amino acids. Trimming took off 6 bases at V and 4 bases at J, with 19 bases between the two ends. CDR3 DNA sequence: TGTGCCAGCAGCAACACAGGGCTACTAACTTACGAGCAGTACTTC. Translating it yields CASSNTGLLTYEQYF.